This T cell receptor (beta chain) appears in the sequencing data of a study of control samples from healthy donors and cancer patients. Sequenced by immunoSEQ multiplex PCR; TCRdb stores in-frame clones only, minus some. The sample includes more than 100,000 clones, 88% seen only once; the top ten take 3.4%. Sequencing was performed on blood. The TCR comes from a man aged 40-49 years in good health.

The CDR3 DNA sequence: TGTGCCAGCAGCTTTGGGGCCCAAGAGACCCAGTACTTC. This gives the protein CASSFGAQETQYF. The chain carries TRBV7-3 and TRBJ2-5; tentative D call: TRBD1 (5 bases). There are 13 residues in the CDR3. Germline CDR1 is SGHTA and CDR2 is FQGTGA. V was clipped by 3 bases and J by 1 base, with 6 bases between them.